These 18 T cell receptor beta chains share one sample of origin, sequenced in a study of early T cells in non-severe SARS-CoV-2 infection. MiXCR, run by TCRdb on the 5' RACE reads, gives a single entry per CDR3 protein. Among 63,000 or so distinct CDR3 sequences listed, approximately 10% were seen once. The specimen was whole blood. These TCRs come from an adult who was a healthcare worker with PCR-confirmed SARS-CoV-2 infection or an uninfected control (not recorded which).

The chain uses TRBV6-2 or TRBV6-3 and TRBJ2-5, with TRBD1 as a possible D gene (7 bases). Germline V gene sequence: CDR1 MNHEY, CDR2 SVGEGT. V was shortened by 6 bases and J by 5 bases, with 22 bases between the two germline ends. The CDR3 sequence is 16 residues long. CDR3 amino acids: CASRKTRQGGRETQYF. The CDR3 coding sequence is TGTGCCAGCAGGAAAACTCGACAGGGAGGCCGGGAGACCCAGTACTTC.

The chain joins TRBV9 to TRBJ2-5, with D hard to call. Germline assignment: CDR1 SGDLS and CDR2 YYNGEE. The CDR3 length is 14 residues. V was clipped by 0 bases and J by 2 bases, with 8 bases between them. CDR3 sequence: CASSVAGRQETQYF. In DNA form, the CDR3 reads TGTGCCAGCAGCGTAGCAGGACGGCAAGAGACCCAGTACTTC.

This clonotype was seen a few times. This chain joins TRBV6-5 and TRBJ1-4; the match to TRBD1 covers 7 bases. The J segment lost 4 bases and the V segment lost 5 bases, leaving 4 bases of the junction unmatched. Per the germline V gene, CDR1 is MNHEY and CDR2 is SVGAGI. The CDR3 has 14 residues. CDR3 nucleotides: TGTGCCAGCAGTCCGGACAGGAGTAATGAAAAACTGTTTTTT. Translation: CASSPDRSNEKLFF.

This clonotype was detected a few times. The rearrangement joins TRBV19 to TRBJ2-5; D is perhaps TRBD1 or TRBD2 (5 bases each). V was clipped by 3 bases and J by 4 bases, with 9 bases between them. The CDR3 is 13 amino acids. The germline gives CDR1 LNHDA, CDR2 SQIVND (reference sequence). The CDR3 DNA follows: TGTGCCAGTAGTATGGCTGGGACAGAGACCCAGTACTTC. Translated: CASSMAGTETQYF. Full variable domain (outside the CDR3, taken from reference TRBV19 and TRBJ2-5): DGGITQSPKYLFRKEGQNVTLSCEQNLNHDAMYWYRQDPGQGLRLIYYSQIVNDFQKGDIAEGYSVSREKKESFPLTVTSAQKNPTAFYLCASSMAGTETQYFGPGTRLLVL.

The V call is TRBV5-1, the J call TRBJ2-3; possibly TRBD1 for D (5 bases). CDR3 size: 14 residues. Trimming stripped 2 bases from V and 6 bases from J, with 13 bases between. Germline values: CDR1 SGHRS, CDR2 YFSETQ. The CDR3 spells CASSLQVDGDTQYF. The CDR3 DNA reads TGCGCCAGCAGCTTACAGGTCGACGGGGATACGCAGTATTTT.

This clonotype was counted ten times or more. This chain uses TRBV30 with TRBJ2-1, with TRBD2 matching over 8 bases. After removal of 0 bases from V and 3 bases from J, the junction contained 10 bases not matched to a gene. This CDR3 contains 17 residues. Germline CDR1 and CDR2: GTSNPN and SVGIG (reference sequence). DNA of the CDR3: TGTGCCTGGAGTGTACAGCGTAGCGGGATCATCTACAATGAGCAGTTCTTC. Amino acid sequence: CAWSVQRSGIIYNEQFF.

This clonotype was detected ten times or more. The chain couples TRBV11-2 to TRBJ2-7, with D uncertain. This CDR3 contains 14 residues. With 1 base removed from V and 2 bases from J, the gap between germline ends came to 9 bases. Per germline, CDR1 SGHAT and CDR2 FQNNGV. CDR3 nucleotides: TGTGCCAGCAGCTTAGCGTTTAAACCCTACGAGCAGTACTTC. As protein: CASSLAFKPYEQYF.

The rearrangement uses TRBV24-1 and TRBJ2-3, with 9 nucleotides matching TRBD2. This CDR3 contains 16 residues. Germline V gene lookup returns CDR1 KGHDR and CDR2 SFDVKD. V dropped 5 bases and J dropped 3; count of bases not matched to a gene: 8. The CDR3 here is CATSGFVAGATDTQYF. The CDR3 DNA sequence: TGTGCCACCAGTGGTTTTGTAGCGGGAGCTACAGATACGCAGTATTTT.

V usage is TRBV7-9 and J usage is TRBJ2-7; 7 nucleotides match TRBD2. The CDR3 covers 14 residues. V dropped 1 base and J dropped 1; count of bases not matched to a gene: 1. CDR1 is SEHNR and CDR2 is FQNEAQ in the germline V gene (reference sequence). In DNA, the CDR3 is TGTGCCAGCAGCTTAGTGCGGGGGTCCTACGAGCAGTACTTC. It is translated as CASSLVRGSYEQYF.

This clonotype has a handful of counts. The V call is TRBV25-1, the J call TRBJ2-7; D gene ambiguous. Trimming cost V 5 bases and J 4 bases, with 12 bases left between them. There are 13 residues in the CDR3. The germline V gene has CDR1 MGHDK and CDR2 SYGVNS. As DNA, the CDR3 is TGTGCCAGCAGTCACCGGGTCCCTTACGAGCAGTACTTC. This encodes CASSHRVPYEQYF.

This clonotype was detected only a few times. The junction departs from germline at one end; a sequencing error may be responsible. This chain joins TRBV18 and TRBJ1-3; no reliable D call. This CDR3 comprises 15 residues. CDR1 and CDR2 from the germline V gene are KGHSH and LQKENI. CDR3 residues: CVSSPTQSSGNTIYF. The CDR3 coding sequence is TGTGTCAGCTCACCAACACAGAGCTCTGGAAACACCATATATTTT.

The chain uses TRBV5-1 and TRBJ1-5; D gene uncertain. Germline V lookup: CDR1 SGHRS, CDR2 YFSETQ. The CDR3 covers 15 residues. The V end lost 6 bases, the J end lost 0 bases, and 13 bases lay between the germline ends. In DNA, the CDR3 is TGCGCCAGCACGTGGAGCTCCTCTAGCAATCAGCCCCAGCATTTT. Its protein product is CASTWSSSSNQPQHF.

This clonotype has at least ten counts. The chain links TRBV9 to TRBJ2-5, with D perhaps TRBD1 (6 bases). Germline assignment: CDR1 SGDLS and CDR2 YYNGEE. The CDR3 has 14 amino acids. Trimming stripped 2 bases from V and 5 bases from J, with 13 bases between. As DNA, the CDR3 is TGTGCCAGCAGCGTTGGCCAGGGGTCGGAGACCCAGTACTTC. It codes for CASSVGQGSETQYF.

In this sample, this clonotype turned up many times. The V gene is TRBV5-1, the J gene TRBJ2-7; D uncertain. From germline, CDR1 is SGHRS and CDR2 YFSETQ. V was trimmed by 1 base and J by 6 bases, leaving 8 bases between them. CDR3 length: 12 amino acids. This chain's CDR3 is CASSLPSTEQYF. CDR3 coding DNA: TGCGCCAGCAGCTTGCCTAGTACCGAGCAGTACTTC.

This clonotype came up a few times. The chain combines TRBV10-1 with TRBJ2-5, with D possibly TRBD2 on 6 matching bases. The CDR3 contains 15 residues. Trimming removed 8 bases at V and 2 bases at J, with 18 bases between. From germline, CDR1 is WNHNN and CDR2 SYGVQD (reference sequence). The CDR3 reads CASEAGILPQETQYF. The CDR3 DNA follows: TGCGCCAGCGAGGCGGGAATCCTCCCGCAAGAGACCCAGTACTTC.

The rearrangement joins TRBV12-3 or TRBV12-4 to TRBJ1-3, with D perhaps TRBD1 (6 bases). The CDR3 has 14 residues. Between the trimmed V and J ends, which lost 7 bases and 3 bases, there was a span of 13 bases. CDR3 DNA: TGTGCCAGCATCCTAGGGGGGGGTGGAAACACCATATATTTT. It specifies CASILGGGGNTIYF.

The sample holds many counts of this clonotype. The chain combines TRBV18 with TRBJ2-1; no clear D gene. This CDR3 region has 14 residues. The germline V gene encodes CDR1 KGHSH and CDR2 LQKENI. Trimming removed 6 bases from V and 10 bases from J, with 19 bases in between. The CDR3 DNA is TGTGCCAGCTCCGATCCAGGACGTATAGGAGAGCAGTTCTTC. This codes for CASSDPGRIGEQFF. Complete variable domain (other parts from reference TRBV18 and TRBJ2-1): NAGVMQNPRHLVRRRGQEARLRCSPMKGHSHVYWYRQLPEEGLKFMVYLQKENIIDESGMPKERFSAEFPKEGPSILRIQQVVRGDSAAYFCASSDPGRIGEQFFGPGTRLTVL.

This clonotype was recorded a few times. The genes are TRBV5-1 and TRBJ2-2; TRBD2 aligns across 8 bases. Unmatched junction bases numbered 4, after V lost 0 bases and J lost 3 bases. This CDR3 has 16 residues. The germline V gene has CDR1 SGHRS and CDR2 YFSETQ. The CDR3 nucleotides read TGCGCCAGCAGCTTGGCCGGGAGGGTCGACACCGGGGAGCTGTTTTTT. This sequence encodes CASSLAGRVDTGELFF.